Presented here are 13 T cell receptor beta chains from one specimen sequenced in a study of blood T cell repertoires in COVID-19. Using immunoSEQ multiplex PCR, the repertoire was profiled, and TCRdb retains in-frame clones only, with some absent. The sample consists of 70,000 to 95,000 clones, approximately 90% of them appearing once. The sample consisted of peripheral blood. These receptors were taken from a man aged 65 to 79 with active or convalescent COVID-19.

V is TRBV7-9 and J is TRBJ1-1; D is undetermined. V was trimmed by 5 bases and J by 1 base, leaving 8 bases between them. This CDR3 is 13 amino acids long. Germline V gene data show CDR1 as SEHNR and CDR2 as FQNEAQ (reference sequence). CDR3 sequence: CASSPPGNTEAFF. DNA of the CDR3: TGTGCCAGCAGCCCCCCAGGGAACACTGAAGCTTTCTTT.

The chain links TRBV11-2 to TRBJ2-5; D unresolved. Germline CDR1 SGHAT, CDR2 FQNNGV. The ends were cut back, 10 bases at V and 1 base at J, with 13 bases in the middle. This CDR3 region has 13 residues. CDR3 protein: CATSTETQETQYF. The CDR3 DNA is TGTGCCACCTCTACAGAGACCCAAGAGACCCAGTACTTC.

The rearrangement uses TRBV6-4 and TRBJ2-1; D ambiguous. Trimming pared 3 bases from V and 3 bases from J, leaving 6 bases between. Per germline, CDR1 MRHNA and CDR2 SNTAGT. CDR3 size: 13 residues. CDR3 sequence reads: CASSESYYNEQFF. Written as DNA, the CDR3 is TGTGCCAGCAGTGAGTCCTACTACAATGAGCAGTTCTTC.

The chain carries TRBV18 and TRBJ1-5; 7 bases map to TRBD1. The V gene end was trimmed by 3 bases and the J gene end by 1 base; junction bases not matched to a gene: 3. Germline CDR1 KGHSH, CDR2 LQKENI. CDR3 length: 15 amino acids. CDR3 amino acids: CASSPDRVSNQPQHF. As DNA, the CDR3 is TGTGCCAGCTCACCCGACAGGGTAAGCAATCAGCCCCAGCATTTT.

The rearrangement joins TRBV30 to TRBJ1-1; 8 positions agree with TRBD1. J was trimmed by 1 base and V by 0 bases; bases with no gene match: 1. The CDR3 loop spans 14 amino acids. Germline V gives CDR1 GTSNPN, CDR2 SVGIG (reference sequence). CDR3 in amino acids: CAWSVQGGNTEAFF. CDR3 nucleotide sequence: TGTGCCTGGAGTGTACAGGGGGGGAACACTGAAGCTTTCTTT.

The chain links TRBV19 to TRBJ2-2, with D unclear. Germline assignment: CDR1 LNHDA and CDR2 SQIVND (reference sequence). Between the trimmed V and J ends, which lost 4 bases and 6 bases, there was a span of 9 bases. The CDR3 is 13 residues long. CDR3 region: CASSNPPAGELFF. The CDR3 bases are TGTGCCAGTAGTAACCCCCCGGCCGGGGAGCTGTTTTTT.

The V gene is TRBV28, the J gene TRBJ1-1, with 9 bases lining up with TRBD1. Per germline, CDR1 MDHEN and CDR2 SYDVKM. Germline trimming cut 6 bases from V and 2 bases from J; bases unmatched to any gene: 4. The CDR3 extends over 14 amino acids. The CDR3 protein is CASSWGQGNTEAFF. In nucleotides, the CDR3 is TGTGCCAGCAGCTGGGGACAGGGTAACACTGAAGCTTTCTTT.

V and J are TRBV2 and TRBJ2-1; possible D gene TRBD1, 6 bases. In germline, CDR1 is SNHLY, CDR2 FYNNEI. Trimming removed 8 bases at V and 2 bases at J, with 19 bases between. This CDR3 has 16 residues. CDR3 nucleotides: TGTGCCAGCGAGTCGGCCGGGACACAAACCTACAATGAGCAGTTCTTC. Translated: CASESAGTQTYNEQFF.

The chain has TRBV3-1 (or the pseudogene TRBV3-2) and TRBJ2-1; D remains unclear. V was trimmed by 1 base and J by 9 bases, leaving 7 bases between them. Germline CDR1 LGHDT, CDR2 YNNKEL (reference sequence). The CDR3 has 12 residues. The DNA of the CDR3 is TGTGCCAGCAGCCAAGGATGGAGTGAGCAGTTCTTC. Its protein is CASSQGWSEQFF.

J is TRBJ1-2 and V is TRBV28, with 7 positions matching TRBD1. The V gene's germline CDR1 is MDHEN and CDR2 SYDVKM. Losses at the gene ends were 5 bases for V and 8 bases for J; bases not matched to a gene: 5. CDR3 length: 12 amino acids. CDR3 DNA: TGTGCCAGCAGTGACAGGGCTCGGGGCTACACCTTC. It encodes CASSDRARGYTF.

V and J are TRBV12-3 or TRBV12-4 and TRBJ2-3; tentatively, D is TRBD2 (6 bases). The CDR3 extends over 12 amino acids. Deletions cut 2 bases from V and 10 bases from J, with 10 bases between. CDR3 nucleotides: TGTGCCAGCAGTTTACAGGGAGGAGCGCAGTATTTT. Its translation: CASSLQGGAQYF.

The chain links TRBV7-9 to TRBJ2-1, with a tentative D call TRBD1 (6 bases). Trimming took 5 bases from V and 10 from J, leaving 9 bases between them. This CDR3 region has 11 residues. Germline V gene lookup returns CDR1 SEHNR and CDR2 FQNEAQ (reference sequence). CDR3 coding DNA: TGTGCCAGCAGCCATGACAGGGAGCAGTTCTTC. It codes for CASSHDREQFF.

The CDR3 is CASSSGLAGNAGELFF. The CDR3 DNA reads TGTGCCAGCAGTTCAGGACTAGCGGGAAATGCCGGGGAGCTGTTTTTT. This chain links TRBV2 with TRBJ2-2; 12 bases are shared with TRBD2. V shed 5 bases, J shed 6 bases, and the junction held 7 bases outside the gene matches. Germline V gene data show CDR1 as SNHLY and CDR2 as FYNNEI. The CDR3 contains 16 residues.